This T cell receptor beta chain was retrieved from a study of blood T cell repertoires in COVID-19. Study summary: Spain, Italy and the United States supplied samples that represented acute and convalescent COVID-19. The analysed material was cDNA or gDNA that came from T cells, B-cell-depleted T cells, or PBMCs.

The data were produced by immunoSEQ multiplex PCR, yet TCRdb's version contains in-frame clones alone and is incomplete. The table includes about 87,000 clones, approximately 85% detected once. V lost 5 bases, J lost 4 bases, and 15 bases lay in between. Germline V gene data show CDR1 as SEHNR and CDR2 as FQNEAQ (reference sequence). CDR3 length equals 14 residues. This clone showed up just a few times. The genes are TRBV7-9 and TRBJ2-7, with D perhaps matching TRBD1 (6 bases). This TCR derives from a human donor in a cohort sampled during active COVID-19. Sequencing input: peripheral blood. The CDR3 reads CASSTDSLGYEQYF. Written as DNA, the CDR3 is TGTGCCAGCAGCACGGACAGTCTCGGGTACGAGCAGTACTTC.